A single sample gave rise to the 16 T cell receptor beta chains below, sequenced in a study of T cell repertoires in cytomegalovirus infection. TCRdb reanalysed the reads using MiXCR and keeps one entry per CDR3 protein. The top ten clones hold 85% to 95% of a sample with about 78,000 distinct CDR3 sequences, around 37% of them seen once. These receptors' antigens are unknown. This specimen consisted of CD8+ T cells from cultured PBMCs, obtained from culture after CMV antigen stimulation. These receptor sequences come from a human donor in good health (CMV status not recorded). Some clones in this sample may be carry-over from other donors' samples.

In this sample, this clonotype turned up a few times. The chain uses TRBV7-9 and TRBJ1-1; 10 bases match TRBD1. V lost 5 bases, J lost 5 bases, and 11 bases stayed unmatched. The CDR3 consists of 16 residues. CDR1 is SEHNR and CDR2 is FQNEAQ in the germline V gene (reference sequence). In DNA form, the CDR3 reads TGTGCCAGCAGCCCCCGGGACAGGGGACGAGGGACTGAAGCTTTCTTT. This gives the protein CASSPRDRGRGTEAFF.

The rearrangement links TRBV7-9 to TRBJ2-1, with D perhaps TRBD1 or TRBD2 (7 bases each). CDR3 length: 15 residues. The germline V and J ends were trimmed by 7 bases and 6 bases, with 19 bases remaining between them. Per the germline V gene, CDR1 is SEHNR and CDR2 is FQNEAQ (reference sequence). For the CDR3, the DNA is TGTGCCAGCACCCCTAGGGAGGGGGCAGGCAATGAGCAGTTCTTC. Translation: CASTPREGAGNEQFF.

The V call is TRBV11-1, the J call TRBJ2-1; 11 bases match TRBD2. Germline-derived CDR1 and CDR2 are SGHAT and FQDESV (reference sequence). This CDR3 is 19 amino acids long. V lost 5 bases and J lost 4; bases outside the gene matches: 16. The CDR3 spells CASSPSGPLLAGAYNEQFF. The DNA of the CDR3 is TGTGCCAGCAGCCCCTCCGGTCCTCTACTAGCGGGGGCTTACAATGAGCAGTTCTTC.

This chain uses TRBV5-1 with TRBJ2-7; no definite D call. This CDR3 contains 13 residues. Deletions cut 0 bases from V and 2 bases from J, with 6 bases between. Looked up from germline, CDR1 is SGHRS and CDR2 is YFSETQ. DNA for the CDR3: TGCGCCAGCAGCTTGGAACAAACCTACGAGCAGTACTTC. It is translated as CASSLEQTYEQYF.

The V call is TRBV6-5, the J call TRBJ1-1; 8 nucleotides match TRBD1. The CDR3 runs to 13 residues. CDR1 is MNHEY, CDR2 SVGAGI, per germline. With V trimmed by 5 bases and J by 6 bases, 5 bases remained unmatched. The DNA of the CDR3 is TGTGCCAGCAGTCACGGACAGGGTGCTGAAGCTTTCTTT. Protein: CASSHGQGAEAFF.

This clonotype was counted ten times or more. The V and J genes are TRBV7-2 and TRBJ2-3, with 9 bases identical to TRBD1. The junction had 10 bases not matched to a gene; V was cut back by 6 bases and J by 3 bases. The CDR3 spans 16 residues. Looked up from germline, CDR1 is SGHTA and CDR2 is FQGNSA. The CDR3 coding sequence is TGTGCCAGCAGTCAGAACCGGGACAGGGCTACAGATACGCAGTATTTT. The encoded protein is CASSQNRDRATDTQYF. The variable domain in full, with the rest retrieved from reference TRBV7-2 and TRBJ2-3, is GAGVSQSPSNKVTEKGKDVELRCDPISGHTALYWYRQSLGQGLEFLIYFQGNSAPDKSGLPSDRFSAERTGGSVSTLTIQRTQQEDSAVYLCASSQNRDRATDTQYFGPGTRLTVL.

V and J are TRBV12-3 or TRBV12-4 and TRBJ2-1; D is unresolved. The CDR3 length is 17 residues. Trimming cost V 5 bases and J 0 bases, with 17 bases left between them. The CDR3 nucleotides read TGTGCCAGCAGTCTATCTTCGTCGGTCAGCTCCTACAATGAGCAGTTCTTC. It encodes CASSLSSSVSSYNEQFF.

The rearrangement links TRBV7-4 to TRBJ2-1, with a weak D call TRBD2 (5 bases). Germline-derived CDR1 and CDR2 are SGHVT and SQSDAQ. Trimming shortened V by 1 base and J by 8 bases, and 18 bases separated the two germline ends. The CDR3 runs 16 residues. The CDR3 DNA sequence: TGTGCCAGCAGCTTAGGGGTTTTAGACTATCCCCATGAGCAGTTCTTC. Its protein is CASSLGVLDYPHEQFF.

This clonotype has more than one count but fewer than ten. The chain employs TRBV5-4 and TRBJ2-7; TRBD1 matches at 7 bases. The CDR3 spans 15 residues. From germline, CDR1 is SGHNT and CDR2 YYREEE (reference sequence). Trimming cost V 5 bases and J 2 bases; bases outside gene matches: 10. For the CDR3, the DNA is TGTGCCAGCAGTCATAGATGGGACAGCACCTACGAGCAGTACTTC. It encodes CASSHRWDSTYEQYF. The variable domain in full, with the rest retrieved from reference TRBV5-4 and TRBJ2-7, is ETGVTQSPTHLIKTRGQQVTLRCSSQSGHNTVSWYQQALGQGPQFIFQYYREEENGRGNFPPRFSGLQFPNYSSELNVNALELDDSALYLCASSHRWDSTYEQYFGPGTRLTVT.

The gene calls are TRBV29-1 and TRBJ1-1; 8 nucleotides agree with TRBD1. V gave up 6 bases and J gave up 7 bases; unmatched junction bases: 4. The germline V gene has CDR1 SQVTM and CDR2 ANQGSEA. This CDR3 comprises 11 residues. Here the CDR3 reads CSVSGGGEAFF. For the CDR3, the DNA is TGCAGCGTGTCAGGGGGCGGTGAAGCTTTCTTT.

This chain links TRBV9 with TRBJ2-1; weak D call: TRBD1 (6 bases). This CDR3 comprises 13 residues. The germline V gene encodes CDR1 SGDLS and CDR2 YYNGEE. Trimming took 3 bases from V and 8 from J, leaving 12 bases between them. The CDR3 region is CASSAFGGDEQFF. The CDR3, as DNA: TGTGCCAGCAGCGCCTTTGGGGGCGATGAGCAGTTCTTC.

Written as DNA, the CDR3 is TGCGCCAGCGGAGGCTCCAGCTCCGCGGCCACCACAGATACGCAGTATTTT. Translated, it gives CASGGSSSAATTDTQYF. The chain carries TRBV4-1 and TRBJ2-3, with D tentatively TRBD2 (5 bases). CDR1 is MGHRA, CDR2 YSYEKL, per germline. The germline V and J ends were trimmed by 8 bases and 2 bases, with 23 bases remaining between them. The CDR3 sequence is 17 residues long.

This clonotype has only a few counts. The chain carries TRBV6-1 and TRBJ2-7, with 7 bases identical to TRBD1. The CDR3 runs to 12 residues. With 11 bases clipped from V and 6 bases from J, the junction kept 10 bases outside the gene matches. Germline assignment: CDR1 MNHNS and CDR2 SASEGT. As DNA, the CDR3 is TGTGCCGGAAAAACAGGGGCATCCGAGCAGTACTTC. The encoded protein is CAGKTGASEQYF.

This chain links TRBV5-5 with TRBJ1-2; D might be TRBD1 (6 bases). Between the trimmed V and J ends, which lost 2 bases and 6 bases, there was a span of 14 bases. This CDR3 is built from 14 residues. Germline-derived CDR1 and CDR2 are SGHKS and YYEKEE (reference sequence). DNA of the CDR3: TGTGCCAGCAGCTTTTTCCCCCGGGGGCATGGCTACACCTTC. Encoded protein: CASSFFPRGHGYTF.

This sequence joins TRBV10-3 and TRBJ2-7, with TRBD1 matching 9 bases. Looked up from germline, CDR1 is ENHRY and CDR2 is SYGVKD. The J segment lost 5 bases and the V segment lost 2 bases, leaving 16 bases of the junction unmatched. There are 18 residues in the CDR3. CDR3 nucleotide sequence: TGTGCCATCAGTGAGGCGAAGTATGCCGGGACAGGGTCCAACGAGCAGTACTTC. Amino acids: CAISEAKYAGTGSNEQYF.

There are a few counts of this clonotype. V is TRBV6-2 or TRBV6-3 and J is TRBJ1-1, with D perhaps matching TRBD1 (5 bases). CDR1 is MNHEY, CDR2 SVGEGT, per germline. The CDR3 consists of 13 residues. The CDR3 DNA sequence: TGTGCGAGCTCTGGGGGGTCGAACACTGAAGCTTTCTTT. The encoded protein is CASSGGSNTEAFF.